The sample holds a few counts of the clone carrying this T cell receptor (beta chain). CDR1 SGDLS and CDR2 YYNGEE come from the germline V gene. The CDR3 covers 15 residues. The trim removed 3 bases at V and 1 base at J, leaving 3 bases unmatched. The sample comes from a study of cytomegalovirus exposure and HLA in healthy donors. PCR involved 60 Vbeta and 13 Jbeta primers. Generated by immunoSEQ multiplex PCR, the TCRdb table keeps only in-frame clones and is missing some. Here the sample spans over 30,000 clones, about 65% being singletons. Material for sequencing was PBMCs. The chain links TRBV9 to TRBJ2-2, with TRBD2 matching over 7 bases. The receptor comes from a man between 50 and 59 years old in good health and CMV-seropositive. For the CDR3, the DNA is TGTGCCAGCAGCGACCAGCGGGGGAACACCGGGGAGCTGTTTTTT. This codes for CASSDQRGNTGELFF.